This is a list of T cell receptor beta chains from one sample in a study of blood T cell repertoires in COVID-19. Produced via immunoSEQ multiplex PCR; TCRdb's table is partial and in-frame only. The profile shows around 150,000 clones, about nine tenths of them singletons. The sequenced material came from peripheral blood. The receptors derive from a woman aged 60 to 75 who had recovered from COVID-19. The CDR3 runs from the conserved cysteine through the conserved F or W. A D gene is named only where the DNA matches it firmly.

TRBJ1-5 TRBD1 TRBV5-5 CASSLVRGNQPQHF
TRBJ1-1 TRBD1 TRBV5-6 CASSGVPRGRNEAFF
TRBJ2-1 - TRBV19 CASSFDPTGGGFYNEQFF
TRBJ2-4 - TRBV19 CASSRPGTDIQYF
TRBJ2-5 TRBD1 TRBV7-6 CASSFTRTGSGGTQYF
TRBJ2-1 - TRBV11-2 CASSVMLYSGYNEQFF
TRBJ1-1 TRBD1 TRBV9 CASSDQQGAEAFF
TRBJ1-5 - TRBV4-1 CASTLEGAGSNQPQHF
TRBJ2-7 TRBD1 TRBV6-4 CASSEQTGPYEQYF
TRBJ1-6 - TRBV2 CASSETRVPNSPLHF